These 13 T cell receptor beta chains were sequenced from one sample in a study of CD8 T cells in Susac syndrome. Random-hexamer reverse transcription was applied to roughly 0.45 to 1 ug RNA. TCRdb re-derived calls from the immunoSEQ multiplex PCR reads in MiXCR, one entry per CDR3 protein. The sample gives about 140,000 distinct CDR3 sequences, roughly 95% of which show up once; over 0.09% is in the top ten. Sequenced input: CD4+ T cells from PBMCs. The receptors stem from a human donor with multiple sclerosis.

V gene TRBV27 combines with J gene TRBJ1-2; no clear D. V was shortened by 3 bases and J by 8 bases, with 16 bases between the two germline ends. CDR1 MNHEY and CDR2 SMNVEV come from the germline V gene (reference sequence). The CDR3 sequence is 14 residues long. In nucleotides, the CDR3 is TGTGCCAGCAGTTTGACGTCGGTAACGCGGGGCTACACCTTC. Protein: CASSLTSVTRGYTF.

The chain joins TRBV27 to TRBJ2-3, with 8 bases matching TRBD2. The CDR3 spans 15 residues. Germline V gives CDR1 MNHEY, CDR2 SMNVEV (reference sequence). Trimming at V came to 5 bases and at J to 2 bases, leaving 6 bases not matched to a gene. DNA of the CDR3: TGTGCCAGCAGTCCTACGGGGGGGATCACAGATACGCAGTATTTT. This translates into CASSPTGGITDTQYF.

The chain carries TRBV18 and TRBJ2-5, with 10 bases fitting TRBD1. V lost 2 bases, J lost 4 bases, and 13 bases stayed unmatched. The CDR3 length is 18 residues. The V gene's germline CDR1 is KGHSH and CDR2 LQKENI. The CDR3 DNA follows: TGTGCCAGCTCACCAAATCTTCCCGGGACAGGGGTCGTAGAGACCCAGTACTTC. Its protein product is CASSPNLPGTGVVETQYF. The variable domain in full, with the rest retrieved from reference TRBV18 and TRBJ2-5, is NAGVMQNPRHLVRRRGQEARLRCSPMKGHSHVYWYRQLPEEGLKFMVYLQKENIIDESGMPKERFSAEFPKEGPSILRIQQVVRGDSAAYFCASSPNLPGTGVVETQYFGPGTRLLVL.

In DNA form, the CDR3 reads TGTGCCAGCAGTGAGCAATCCTACGAGCAGTACTTC. It codes for CASSEQSYEQYF. The V call is TRBV2, the J call TRBJ2-7, with no clear D. The CDR3 runs to 12 residues. The germline V gene has CDR1 SNHLY and CDR2 FYNNEI. The V end was cut by 3 bases, the J end by 1 base, with 4 bases between.

Here the CDR3 DNA reads TGTGCCAGCACCACGGGGGGATACGAGCAGTACTTC. Protein sequence: CASTTGGYEQYF. The V gene is TRBV12-3 or TRBV12-4, the J gene TRBJ2-7, with 7 bases aligning to TRBD2. The CDR3 runs 12 residues. V was pared by 7 bases and J by 4 bases, with 4 bases of the junction left unmatched.

This chain links TRBV27 with TRBJ2-6; 7 bases agree with TRBD1. The ends lost 10 bases at V and 0 bases at J; junction bases unmatched: 6. Germline V gene sequence: CDR1 MNHEY, CDR2 SMNVEV (reference sequence). The CDR3 runs 15 residues. Here the CDR3 DNA reads TGTGCCACCAGATCAGGGGGCTCTGGGGCCAACGTCCTGACTTTC. Residues: CATRSGGSGANVLTF.

The chain employs TRBV29-1 and TRBJ2-3, with 7 bases identical to TRBD1. Germline values: CDR1 SQVTM, CDR2 ANQGSEA. J was trimmed by 0 bases and V by 5 bases; bases with no gene match: 2. The CDR3 covers 13 residues. The CDR3 loop is CSVLDRSTDTQYF. CDR3 sequence (DNA): TGCAGCGTTCTGGACAGGAGCACAGATACGCAGTATTTT.

The chain has TRBV20-1 and TRBJ2-5; D remains ambiguous. CDR3 length: 12 amino acids. The V and J ends lost 2 bases and 3 bases respectively, with 7 bases between them. Germline V gene data show CDR1 as DFQATT and CDR2 as SNEGSKA (reference sequence). CDR3: CSARLQEETQYF. In DNA, the CDR3 is TGCAGTGCTAGACTACAAGAAGAGACCCAGTACTTC.

The gene calls are TRBV3-1 and TRBJ1-1; D is uncertain. Per the germline V gene, CDR1 is LGHDT and CDR2 is YNNKEL (reference sequence). The CDR3 is made up of 13 amino acids. Trimming took 8 bases from V and 7 from J, leaving 17 bases between them. As DNA, the CDR3 is TGTGCCAGCCTTCCTCAGGAAGCTGGTGAAGCTTTCTTT. Protein: CASLPQEAGEAFF.

The chain links TRBV29-1 to TRBJ2-1; weak D call: TRBD1 (6 bases). Germline CDR1 is SQVTM and CDR2 is ANQGSEA. The ends were cut back, 0 bases at V and 13 bases at J, with 13 bases in the middle. This CDR3 has 12 amino acids. For the CDR3, the DNA is TGCAGCGTTGAAGATAAGCGCAGGGGACAGTTCTTC. It translates to CSVEDKRRGQFF.

The chain combines TRBV5-6 with TRBJ1-2; D not resolved. CDR1 and CDR2 (germline): SGHDT, YYEEEE. The CDR3 is 13 residues long. Trimming cost V 0 bases and J 4 bases, with 7 bases left between them. The CDR3 protein is CASSLGQVYGYTF. The CDR3 DNA follows: TGTGCCAGCAGCTTGGGTCAGGTCTATGGCTACACCTTC. The full variable domain, completed using reference TRBV5-6 and TRBJ1-2, is DAGVTQSPTHLIKTRGQQVTLRCSPKSGHDTVSWYQQALGQGPQFIFQYYEEEERQRGNFPDRFSGHQFPNYSSELNVNALLLGDSALYLCASSLGQVYGYTFGSGTRLTVV.

The gene calls are TRBV5-1 and TRBJ2-5; unclear D gene. Between the trimmed V and J ends, which lost 4 bases and 2 bases, there was a span of 12 bases. Looked up from germline, CDR1 is SGHRS and CDR2 is YFSETQ. The CDR3 length is 14 residues. The DNA of the CDR3 is TGCGCCAGCAGCGGAATTTTGGGGCAAGAGACCCAGTACTTC. It codes for CASSGILGQETQYF.

The V and J genes are TRBV28 and TRBJ2-7; TRBD2 matches 11 bases. The CDR3 totals 13 residues. Germline V gene lookup returns CDR1 MDHEN and CDR2 SYDVKM. The V segment lost 10 bases and the J segment 2 bases; nucleotides outside the gene matches: 4. The CDR3 sequence: CATYSGGAYEQYF. In DNA form, the CDR3 reads TGTGCCACCTATAGCGGGGGGGCCTACGAGCAGTACTTC.